The subject of this entry is one T cell receptor beta chain. The antigen remains unidentified. This specimen belongs to a study of persistence of HIV-infected CD4 T cells. In the study overall: Donors had been on suppressive ART for a median of roughly 8 years.

Per germline, CDR1 SNHLY and CDR2 FYNNEI. This CDR3 region has 15 residues. J lost 1 base, V lost 3 bases, and 5 bases had no gene match. Cells were stimulated with CMV-infected fibroblast lysates at approximately 10 ug/mL. Sorted nonresponding memory CD4+ T cells were CD40L-negative, CD69-negative, CD45RO-high. These HIV-1-infected adults initiated suppressive ART in chronic infection. This was the immunoSEQ version 4 assay in survey mode. Repertoires were generated with immunoSEQ multiplex PCR, while TCRdb's copy carries only in-frame clones and drops some. Of about 48,000 clones listed, 70% to 80% are singletons.

This sample comprised CD4+ T cells sorted from PBMCs after approximately 19-hour stimulation, obtained from a patient who received antiretroviral therapy. This chain connects TRBV2 to TRBJ1-1; 7 nucleotides align to TRBD1. The clonotype originates from an adult man with HIV who was CMV-seropositive. The CDR3 spells CASSEGRGSNTEAFF. DNA of the CDR3: TGTGCCAGCAGTGAGGGCAGGGGGTCGAACACTGAAGCTTTCTTT.